This TCR beta chain stems from a study of blood T cell repertoires in COVID-19. Study-wide context: Whether acute or convalescent, the COVID-19 samples came from the United States, Italy and Spain.

The CDR3 runs 14 residues. V lost 5 bases to trimming and J lost 2 bases, with 13 bases between them. Germline CDR1 MNHEY, CDR2 SMNVEV (reference sequence). Original processing notes: For nucleated cells, counts were estimated from reference gene primer amplification. Method: immunoSEQ multiplex PCR; TCRdb's copy keeps in-frame clones and lacks some. For V, J and clone size, that table is used; D and trimming come from the DNA. The repertoire has roughly 41,000 clones, about 88% of them found once; the top ten carry about 12%. This TCR derives from a man in his fifties or sixties with active COVID-19. The chain employs TRBV27 and TRBJ2-7, with D maybe TRBD1 (6 bases). The specimen was peripheral blood. CDR3 residues: CASSPGQITYEQYF. CDR3 sequence (DNA): TGTGCCAGCAGTCCCGGACAGATTACCTACGAGCAGTACTTC.